One sample yielded the 17 T cell receptor beta chains listed below, sequenced in a study of T cells in Graves' hyperthyroidism and ophthalmopathy (dated by TCRdb to between 2018 and 2020). Receptors were amplified or captured by multiplex PCR. The data were produced on an Illumina HiSeq 2000. Amplification of TCR beta CDR3 regions was carried out from RNA transcripts. The TCR CDR3 was subjected to a first round of RT-PCR using the HTBI primer set and the Qiagen OneStep RT-PCR kit. The raw public data were reprocessed by TCRdb itself: fastp quality trimming at Q25, MiXCR clonotype calling, in-frame beta chains only. Identical CDR3 protein sequences are pooled into one entry, listed with their most common genes and DNA. This sample comprises fewer than 400,000 distinct CDR3 sequences, around 15% of them detected only once. Of the sample, around 28% falls within the top ten clones. Sequenced material: blood. Receptors originate from a man aged 50 to 59 with Graves' ophthalmopathy.

This clonotype was observed at least ten times. The V and J genes are TRBV10-3 and TRBJ2-1, with 8 bases fitting TRBD1. This CDR3 comprises 12 residues. V was clipped by 10 bases and J by 5 bases; unmatched bases: 4. Germline V CDR1 and CDR2: ENHRY, SYGVKD. This CDR3 is CATRDRNNEQFF. The CDR3 DNA reads as TGTGCCACTCGGGACAGGAACAATGAGCAGTTCTTC.

The V and J genes are TRBV11-2 and TRBJ2-1; 11 positions match TRBD1. The length of the CDR3 is 15 residues. Unmatched junction bases numbered 8, after V lost 5 bases and J lost 8 bases. Germline V CDR1 and CDR2: SGHAT, FQNNGV. This CDR3 reads CASSQDRGRFYEQFF. The CDR3 DNA reads as TGTGCCAGCAGCCAGGACAGGGGGCGCTTCTATGAGCAGTTCTTC.

V gene TRBV20-1 combines with J gene TRBJ2-2; 8 nucleotides line up with TRBD2. The V gene end was trimmed by 0 bases and the J gene end by 10 bases; junction bases not matched to a gene: 10. The CDR3 spans 15 residues. Germline assignment: CDR1 DFQATT and CDR2 SNEGSKA (reference sequence). CDR3: CSARDRGAGVVELFF. CDR3 coding DNA: TGCAGTGCTAGAGATCGAGGAGCGGGAGTCGTGGAGCTGTTTTTT.

At least ten counts were recorded for this clonotype. This chain uses TRBV5-1 with TRBJ2-3, with a weak D call TRBD2 (5 bases). V was pared by 0 bases and J by 2 bases, with 10 bases between. CDR3 size: 15 residues. Germline assignment: CDR1 SGHRS and CDR2 YFSETQ. CDR3 nucleotides: TGCGCCAGCAGCTTGGCGGGAACTTACACAGATACGCAGTATTTT. Encoded protein: CASSLAGTYTDTQYF.

This clonotype was seen ten or more times. The chain is built from TRBV2 and TRBJ2-7; 9 bases map to TRBD1. The J segment lost 2 bases and the V segment lost 5 bases, leaving 13 bases of the junction unmatched. The CDR3 is made up of 17 amino acids. The V gene's germline CDR1 is SNHLY and CDR2 FYNNEI. The CDR3 region has the DNA TGTGCCAGCAGTCGGTACTCCGCGGGACAGGGCCCCTACGAGCAGTACTTC. This translates into CASSRYSAGQGPYEQYF.

V gene TRBV3-1 combines with J gene TRBJ1-1; D gene unclear. The CDR3 contains 14 residues. Germline loops: CDR1 LGHDT, CDR2 YNNKEL (reference sequence). Trimming took 4 bases from V and 1 from J, leaving 10 bases between them. The CDR3 sequence is CASSPLLRNTEAFF. The CDR3 region has the DNA TGTGCCAGCAGCCCCCTCTTGAGGAACACTGAAGCTTTCTTT.

With regard to this clonotype: This may arise from a read error, as a much more abundant clone is one base away. This chain joins TRBV11-2 and TRBJ2-1; D gene ambiguous. The V end was cut by 1 base, the J end by 6 bases, with 7 bases between. The length of the CDR3 is 13 residues. In germline, CDR1 is SGHAT, CDR2 FQNNGV. Here the CDR3 reads CASSLGSSNEQFF. CDR3 bases: TGTGCCAGCAGCTTAGGGAGCAGCAATGAGCAGTTCTTC.

There are many counts of this clonotype. The CDR3 DNA reads TGTGCCAGCAGCCAAGATAGCAGGGCCCACTATGGCTACACCTTC. It is translated as CASSQDSRAHYGYTF. The rearrangement links TRBV3-1 to TRBJ1-2, with TRBD1 as a possible D gene (5 bases). With 0 bases removed from V and 3 bases from J, the gap between germline ends came to 11 bases. Germline V gives CDR1 LGHDT, CDR2 YNNKEL (reference sequence). The CDR3 is 15 residues long.

V and J are TRBV7-2 and TRBJ1-5; D is unresolved. Germline V gene sequence: CDR1 SGHTA, CDR2 FQGNSA. The length of the CDR3 is 13 residues. Deletions cut 7 bases from V and 5 bases from J, with 12 bases between. The DNA for the CDR3 is TGTGCCAGCACGAGGGAGGGAGATCAGCCCCAGCATTTT. The encoded protein is CASTREGDQPQHF.

Of note for this clonotype: An end of the junction differs from the germline gene, which may be a read error. This chain connects TRBV3-1 to TRBJ2-1; TRBD2 agrees at 7 bases. The CDR3 length is 16 residues. The germline gives CDR1 LGHDT, CDR2 YNNKEL (reference sequence). The CDR3 protein is CASSEGGRVLYNEQFF. CDR3 nucleotide sequence: TGCGCCAGCAGTGAGGGCGGGAGAGTACTCTACAATGAGCAGTTCTTC.

The sample holds many counts of this clonotype. This rearrangement joins TRBV5-1 to TRBJ2-2; D not certain. In germline, CDR1 is SGHRS, CDR2 YFSETQ. This CDR3 comprises 15 residues. V lost 0 bases to trimming and J lost 4 bases, with 10 bases between them. CDR3 sequence reads: CASSLGRPGTGELFF. The CDR3, as DNA: TGCGCCAGCAGCTTGGGTCGACCCGGCACCGGGGAGCTGTTTTTT.

At least ten counts were recorded for this clonotype. V usage is TRBV6-1 and J usage is TRBJ1-2; 9 bases are shared with TRBD1. V trimming: 7 bases; J trimming: 4 bases; junction bases outside the gene matches: 4. This CDR3 has 13 amino acids. Germline CDR1 MNHNS, CDR2 SASEGT. The CDR3 reads CASTETGGYGYTF. The CDR3 coding sequence is TGTGCCAGCACTGAGACAGGGGGCTATGGCTACACCTTC.

The table lists this clonotype with many counts. CDR3 coding DNA: TGTGCCAGCAACTCAGTTCGCGGGAGGCCAGATACGCAGTATTTT. Translated, it gives CASNSVRGRPDTQYF. The V gene is TRBV27, the J gene TRBJ2-3, with 8 bases matching TRBD2. The germline V gene encodes CDR1 MNHEY and CDR2 SMNVEV (reference sequence). This CDR3 has 15 amino acids. V was pared by 7 bases and J by 4 bases, with 10 bases of the junction left unmatched.

This clonotype was seen at least ten times. The V gene is TRBV5-1, the J gene TRBJ2-1; unclear D gene. The V end lost 0 bases, the J end lost 5 bases, and 9 bases lay between the germline ends. The CDR3 totals 14 residues. Germline values: CDR1 SGHRS, CDR2 YFSETQ. CDR3 amino acids: CASSLGHQNNEQFF. The CDR3 bases are TGCGCCAGCAGCTTGGGACACCAAAACAATGAGCAGTTCTTC.

This clonotype appeared a few times. The chain combines TRBV4-1 with TRBJ2-3; D is perhaps TRBD2 (6 bases). In germline, CDR1 is MGHRA, CDR2 YSYEKL. The CDR3 has 16 residues. With 4 bases removed from V and 2 bases from J, the gap between germline ends came to 16 bases. The CDR3 reads CASSRRGGTPTDTQYF. For the CDR3, the DNA is TGCGCCAGCAGCCGAAGGGGCGGGACGCCCACAGATACGCAGTATTTT.

In regard to this clonotype: Compared with germline, one end of the junction differs, possibly owing to a read error. This chain joins TRBV25-1 and TRBJ2-7; maybe TRBD1 (7 bases). The CDR3 runs 11 residues. CDR1 MGHDK and CDR2 SYGVNS come from the germline V gene. The CDR3 DNA reads TGTGCCTGCAGGGGGGAGTACGAGCAGTACTTC. Translation: CACRGEYEQYF.

This clonotype was detected ten times or more. The genes are TRBV6-1 and TRBJ2-7; 8 nucleotides match TRBD2. This CDR3 is 15 amino acids long. Germline V gene sequence: CDR1 MNHNS, CDR2 SASEGT. Germline trimming cut 6 bases from V and 0 bases from J; bases unmatched to any gene: 7. DNA for the CDR3: TGTGCCAGCAGGAGCCCAAGCGGGAGCTCCTACGAGCAGTACTTC. Its translation is CASRSPSGSSYEQYF.